One sample yielded the 15 T cell receptor beta chains listed below, sequenced in a study of blood T cell repertoires in COVID-19. The assay was immunoSEQ multiplex PCR, and TCRdb's table has in-frame clones only and misses some. The sample includes approximately 90,000 clones, about 84% of them seen just once. Sequences were obtained from peripheral blood. The receptors were sampled from a man of 80 years or more with active or convalescent COVID-19.

The rearrangement joins TRBV12-3 or TRBV12-4 to TRBJ1-5, with D unresolved. This CDR3 has 13 amino acids. The V and J ends lost 3 bases and 5 bases respectively, with 8 bases between them. The CDR3 nucleotides are TGTGCCAGCAGTTTTGGGCCCCATCAGCCCCAGCATTTT. Amino acid sequence: CASSFGPHQPQHF.

Here the CDR3 DNA reads TGCGCCAGCAGCCAAGATCTGAGGCGGCAATATGTTAATGAAAAACTGTTTTTT. Its translation is CASSQDLRRQYVNEKLFF. J is TRBJ1-4 and V is TRBV4-3; D uncertain. The germline gives CDR1 LGHNA, CDR2 YSLEER. With 0 bases removed from V and 4 bases from J, the gap between germline ends came to 18 bases. CDR3 length: 18 amino acids.

The chain combines TRBV6-5 with TRBJ2-7; maybe TRBD2 (5 bases). The CDR3 loop spans 14 amino acids. Germline V lookup: CDR1 MNHEY, CDR2 SVGAGI. V lost 9 bases and J lost 1, with 16 bases in between. For the CDR3, the DNA is TGTGCCAGTTTTTCGGGGTCGACGTCCTACGAGCAGTACTTC. This gives the protein CASFSGSTSYEQYF.

The chain joins TRBV7-2 to TRBJ2-7, with 8 bases identical to TRBD1. The V gene's germline CDR1 is SGHTA and CDR2 FQGNSA. V lost 0 bases, J lost 6 bases, and 13 bases stayed unmatched. This CDR3 spans 17 amino acids. The CDR3 DNA sequence: TGTGCCAGCAGCTTAGCGCGTAGGGGCAGGGGGCCAGGCGAGCAGTACTTC. This sequence encodes CASSLARRGRGPGEQYF.

The chain couples TRBV28 to TRBJ1-3; D possibly corresponds to TRBD1 (6 bases). This CDR3 has 15 amino acids. The germline V gene encodes CDR1 MDHEN and CDR2 SYDVKM. V lost 4 bases, J lost 2 bases, and 12 bases lay in between. The DNA of the CDR3 is TGTGCCAGCAGTTCCGGACAGAGGGCTGGAAACACCATATATTTT. Translation: CASSSGQRAGNTIYF.

The chain couples TRBV5-4 to TRBJ1-2; TRBD1 matches 8 bases. The CDR3 has 16 amino acids. Looked up from germline, CDR1 is SGHNT and CDR2 is YYREEE (reference sequence). The trim removed 4 bases at V and 2 bases at J, leaving 10 bases unmatched. CDR3 region: CASSRPAGGVNYGYTF. The DNA of the CDR3 is TGTGCCAGCAGCCGGCCTGCAGGGGGCGTAAACTATGGCTACACCTTC.

This clone was observed once. The chain combines TRBV28 with TRBJ1-1; the match to TRBD1 covers 10 bases. The V segment lost 6 bases and the J segment 4 bases; nucleotides outside the gene matches: 8. The germline V gene encodes CDR1 MDHEN and CDR2 SYDVKM. The CDR3 has 15 amino acids. In DNA, the CDR3 is TGTGCCAGCAGCGGCGGGACAGGGGAACTCACTGAAGCTTTCTTT. It translates to CASSGGTGELTEAFF.

This chain links TRBV6-1 with TRBJ2-7; TRBD2 is a possible D gene (7 bases). Germline values: CDR1 MNHNS, CDR2 SASEGT. The length of the CDR3 is 16 residues. The V and J ends lost 2 bases and 2 bases respectively, with 16 bases between them. The CDR3 nucleotides read TGTGCCAGCAGTGAACTCCCTGGGGAGGGGGCCTACGAGCAGTACTTC. Its protein product is CASSELPGEGAYEQYF.

The V and J genes are TRBV6-5 and TRBJ1-2; no reliable D call. Per germline, CDR1 MNHEY and CDR2 SVGAGI. The CDR3 sequence is 14 residues long. V was trimmed by 7 bases and J by 2 bases, leaving 14 bases between them. The CDR3 protein is CASTIGRENYGYTF. CDR3 bases: TGTGCCAGCACCATCGGACGGGAAAACTATGGCTACACCTTC.

The chain joins TRBV10-3 to TRBJ1-6; weak D call: TRBD1 (5 bases). The CDR3 runs 14 residues. With 2 bases removed from V and 10 bases from J, the gap between germline ends came to 12 bases. The germline V gene has CDR1 ENHRY and CDR2 SYGVKD. The DNA for the CDR3 is TGTGCCATCAGTGAGCATCCGGAGGGGTCACCCCTCCACTTT. Amino acids: CAISEHPEGSPLHF.

This chain links TRBV5-6 with TRBJ1-6; 7 positions agree with TRBD1. Germline CDR1 SGHDT, CDR2 YYEEEE. The J segment lost 8 bases and the V segment lost 5 bases, leaving 7 bases of the junction unmatched. The CDR3 loop spans 14 amino acids. For the CDR3, the DNA is TGTGCCAGCAGTAACATACAGGGGCATTCACCCCTCCACTTT. Protein: CASSNIQGHSPLHF.

This chain joins TRBV5-1 and TRBJ2-3; D uncertain. This CDR3 has 11 amino acids. Per the germline V gene, CDR1 is SGHRS and CDR2 is YFSETQ. The germline V and J ends were trimmed by 3 bases and 6 bases, with 5 bases remaining between them. The CDR3 reads CASSSVDTQYF. The CDR3, as DNA: TGCGCCAGCAGCTCAGTTGATACGCAGTATTTT.

This chain joins TRBV28 and TRBJ2-1, with D possibly being TRBD2 (8 bases). Trimming took 6 bases from V and 9 from J, leaving 24 bases between them. In germline, CDR1 is MDHEN, CDR2 SYDVKM. CDR3 length: 16 residues. CDR3 amino acids: CASSPPPSSGTAEQFF. The CDR3 DNA reads TGTGCCAGCAGCCCCCCCCCTAGTAGCGGGACAGCTGAGCAGTTCTTC.

The chain links TRBV27 to TRBJ1-5; D might be TRBD1 (6 bases). The CDR3 loop spans 14 amino acids. The V and J ends lost 6 bases and 2 bases respectively, with 11 bases between them. Germline assignment: CDR1 MNHEY and CDR2 SMNVEV (reference sequence). CDR3 amino acids: CASRPWTGNQPQHF. The CDR3 nucleotides are TGTGCCAGCAGGCCCTGGACAGGCAATCAGCCCCAGCATTTT.

Only one count was recorded for this clone. The chain is built from TRBV4-3 and TRBJ2-3, with D possibly TRBD1 on 5 matching bases. The CDR3 totals 17 residues. Trimming removed 0 bases from V and 0 bases from J, with 13 bases in between. Looked up from germline, CDR1 is LGHNA and CDR2 is YSLEER. CDR3 amino acids: CASSQEWVGLSTDTQYF. CDR3 in DNA: TGCGCCAGCAGCCAAGAGTGGGTGGGGCTGAGCACAGATACGCAGTATTTT.